The 4 T cell receptor beta chains in this list originate from one sample, sequenced in a study of regulatory T cells in long-lasting Graves disease. Stated time point: newly diagnosed GD, antithyroid drugs for less than 3 months. Construction of the TCR library relied on RNA isolated from PBMCs. Researchers made TCR beta libraries by using iRepertoire HTBI primers and running Arm-PCR on CDR3 regions. In TCRdb, the multiplex PCR reads were re-called with MiXCR into one record per CDR3 protein. The repertoire holds under 250,000 distinct CDR3 sequences, with roughly 19% as singletons. Separately, the same data were catalogued under a study of T cells in Graves' hyperthyroidism and ophthalmopathy.

Specimen: peripheral blood mononuclear cells (PBMCs), collected at new diagnosis, from a patient treated with antithyroid drugs. The receptors come from a woman aged 25 to 45 with Graves disease.

This clonotype was detected ten times or more. V and J are TRBV7-2 and TRBJ2-7, with 7 bases fitting TRBD2. This CDR3 is 16 amino acids long. The junction had 10 bases not matched to a gene; V was cut back by 1 base and J by 4 bases. Germline values: CDR1 SGHTA, CDR2 FQGNSA. CDR3 protein: CASSLEAAGPNYEQYF. The DNA for the CDR3 is TGTGCCAGCAGCTTAGAGGCAGCGGGGCCGAATTACGAGCAGTACTTC.

This clonotype appeared many times. The rearrangement links TRBV9 to TRBJ1-6; D gene uncertain. The V gene lost 6 bases and the J gene lost 4 bases, with 11 bases spanning the gap. The germline V gene has CDR1 SGDLS and CDR2 YYNGEE. The CDR3 extends over 14 amino acids. This CDR3 is CASTPGVYNSPLHF. CDR3 DNA: TGTGCCAGCACCCCCGGGGTTTATAATTCACCCCTCCACTTT. The full variable domain, with the rest looked up from reference TRBV9 and TRBJ1-6, is DSGVTQTPKHLITATGQRVTLRCSPRSGDLSVYWYQQSLDQGLQFLIQYYNGEERAKGNILERFSAQQFPDLHSELNLSSLELGDSALYFCASTPGVYNSPLHFGNGTRLTVT.

This clonotype was observed many times. An end of the junction differs from the germline gene, which may be a read error. This chain's CDR3 is CASSLGQGARGYGYAF. CDR3 in DNA: TGTGCCAGCAGTTTGGGACAGGGGGCGAGAGGCTATGGCTACGCCTTC. The V gene is TRBV12-3 or TRBV12-4, the J gene TRBJ1-2; 12 bases are a match to TRBD1. The CDR3 has 16 amino acids.

The V gene is TRBV4-1, the J gene TRBJ1-5; 8 nucleotides align to TRBD1. CDR3 length: 14 amino acids. Losses at the gene ends were 2 bases for V and 12 bases for J; bases not matched to a gene: 9. The germline V gene encodes CDR1 MGHRA and CDR2 YSYEKL. The CDR3 nucleotides read TGCGCCAGCAGCCAATTGGGGGGGACAGGCCGCCAGCATTTT. Its protein is CASSQLGGTGRQHF.